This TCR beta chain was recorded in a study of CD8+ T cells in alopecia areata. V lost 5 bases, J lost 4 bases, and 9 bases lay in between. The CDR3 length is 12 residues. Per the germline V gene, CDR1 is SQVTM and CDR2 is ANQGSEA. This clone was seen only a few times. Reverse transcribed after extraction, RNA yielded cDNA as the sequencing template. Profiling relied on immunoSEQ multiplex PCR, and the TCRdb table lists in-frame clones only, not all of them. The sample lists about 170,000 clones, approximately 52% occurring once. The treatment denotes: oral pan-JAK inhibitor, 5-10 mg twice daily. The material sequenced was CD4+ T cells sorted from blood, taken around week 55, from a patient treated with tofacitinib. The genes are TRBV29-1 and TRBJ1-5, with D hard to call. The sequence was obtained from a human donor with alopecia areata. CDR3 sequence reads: CSVTDGNQPQHF. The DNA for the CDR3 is TGCAGCGTTACAGACGGGAATCAGCCCCAGCATTTT. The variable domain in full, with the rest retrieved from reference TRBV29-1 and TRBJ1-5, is SAVISQKPSRDICQRGTSLTIQCQVDSQVTMMFWYRQQPGQSLTLIATANQGSEATYESGFVIDKFPISRPNLTFSTLTVSNMSPEDSSIYLCSVTDGNQPQHFGDGTRLSIL.